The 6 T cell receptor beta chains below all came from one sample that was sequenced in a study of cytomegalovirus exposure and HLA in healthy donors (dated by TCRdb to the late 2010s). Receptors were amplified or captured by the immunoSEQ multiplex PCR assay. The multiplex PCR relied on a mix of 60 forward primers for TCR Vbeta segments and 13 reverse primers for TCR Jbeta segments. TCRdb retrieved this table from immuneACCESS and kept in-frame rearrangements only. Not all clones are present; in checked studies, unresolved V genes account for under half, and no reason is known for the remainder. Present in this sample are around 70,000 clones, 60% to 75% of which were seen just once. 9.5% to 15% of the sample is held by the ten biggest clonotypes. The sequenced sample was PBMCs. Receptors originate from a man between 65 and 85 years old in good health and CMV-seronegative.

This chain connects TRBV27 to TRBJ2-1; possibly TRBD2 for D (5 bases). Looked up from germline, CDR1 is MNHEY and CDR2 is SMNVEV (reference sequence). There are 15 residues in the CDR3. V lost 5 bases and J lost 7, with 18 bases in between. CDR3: CASSRRWTPGNEQFF. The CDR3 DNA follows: TGTGCCAGCAGTCGGAGGTGGACGCCCGGAAATGAGCAGTTCTTC.

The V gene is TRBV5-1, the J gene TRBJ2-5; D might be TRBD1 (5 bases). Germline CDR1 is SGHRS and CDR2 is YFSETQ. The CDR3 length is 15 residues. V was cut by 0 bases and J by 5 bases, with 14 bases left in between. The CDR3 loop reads CASSLAVGAGETQYF. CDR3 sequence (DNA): TGCGCCAGCAGCTTGGCGGTAGGGGCTGGCGAGACCCAGTACTTC.

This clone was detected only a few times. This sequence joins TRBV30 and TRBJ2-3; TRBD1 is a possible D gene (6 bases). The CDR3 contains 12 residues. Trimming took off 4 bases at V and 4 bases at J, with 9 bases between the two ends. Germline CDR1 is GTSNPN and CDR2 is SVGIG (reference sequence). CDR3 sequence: CAWNRAADTQYF. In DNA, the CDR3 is TGTGCCTGGAACAGGGCCGCAGATACGCAGTATTTT.

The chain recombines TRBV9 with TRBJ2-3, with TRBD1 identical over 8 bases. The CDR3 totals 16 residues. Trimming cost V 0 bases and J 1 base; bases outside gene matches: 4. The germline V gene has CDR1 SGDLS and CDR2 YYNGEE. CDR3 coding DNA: TGTGCCAGCAGCGTAGTCCCAGGGGGCGGCACAGATACGCAGTATTTT. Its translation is CASSVVPGGGTDTQYF. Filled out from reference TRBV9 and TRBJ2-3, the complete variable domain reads DSGVTQTPKHLITATGQRVTLRCSPRSGDLSVYWYQQSLDQGLQFLIQYYNGEERAKGNILERFSAQQFPDLHSELNLSSLELGDSALYFCASSVVPGGGTDTQYFGPGTRLTVL.

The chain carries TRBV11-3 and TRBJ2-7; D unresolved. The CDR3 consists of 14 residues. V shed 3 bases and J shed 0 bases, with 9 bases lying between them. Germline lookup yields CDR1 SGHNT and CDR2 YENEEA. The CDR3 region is CASSFSPGSYEQYF. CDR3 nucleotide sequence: TGTGCCAGCAGCTTTTCGCCGGGCTCCTACGAGCAGTACTTC.

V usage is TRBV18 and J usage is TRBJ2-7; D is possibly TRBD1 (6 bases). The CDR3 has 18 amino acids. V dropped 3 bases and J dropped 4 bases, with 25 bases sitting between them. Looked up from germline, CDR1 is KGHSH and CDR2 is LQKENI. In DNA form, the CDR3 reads TGTGCCAGCTCACCTCCCCTCGTTGGGTTCAGGGGAGAATACGAGCAGTACTTC. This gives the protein CASSPPLVGFRGEYEQYF. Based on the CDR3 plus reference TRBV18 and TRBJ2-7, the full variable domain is NAGVMQNPRHLVRRRGQEARLRCSPMKGHSHVYWYRQLPEEGLKFMVYLQKENIIDESGMPKERFSAEFPKEGPSILRIQQVVRGDSAAYFCASSPPLVGFRGEYEQYFGPGTRLTVT.